This T cell receptor (beta chain) was recorded in a study of blood T cell repertoires in COVID-19. Overall study context: Spain, Italy and the United States supplied samples that represented acute and convalescent COVID-19.

V lost 6 bases and J lost 4, with 16 bases in between. In germline, CDR1 is LNHDA, CDR2 SQIVND (reference sequence). CDR3 length: 14 residues. Method: immunoSEQ multiplex PCR; TCRdb's copy keeps in-frame clones and lacks some. In the table there are some 95,000 clones, 87% of which are singletons. The chain combines TRBV19 with TRBJ2-7; D is unclear. The material sequenced was peripheral blood. This sequence was found in a man aged 65 to 85 with acute or convalescent COVID-19. The CDR3: CASSPGPLSYEQYF. The CDR3 DNA is TGTGCCAGTAGCCCGGGTCCGCTATCGTACGAGCAGTACTTC.